These T cell receptor beta chains were read from a single sample in a study of glioma-infiltrating T cells. MiXCR was run by TCRdb on the multiplex PCR reads, yielding one entry per CDR3 protein. The repertoire holds approximately 40,000 distinct CDR3 sequences, with about 22% as singletons. Sequencing was performed on glioma tissue, nonneoplastic brain tissue, or PBMCs (not recorded which). The source is a human donor with low-grade glioma or glioblastoma, undergoing nonglioma brain surgery, or in good health (not recorded which). Both conserved end residues are part of each CDR3. A D gene is named only where the DNA matches it firmly. The listing skips clone size in some rows; elsewhere it reads once, few, many or a size class.

V gene,D gene,clone size,J gene,CDR3 protein,CDR3 DNA
TRBV19,-,-,TRBJ2-1,CASTSAGPNEQFF,TGTGCCAGTACCTCAGCAGGCCCCAATGAGCAGTTCTTC
TRBV2,-,many,TRBJ1-6,CASSYDQSTLHF,TGTGCCAGCAGTTATGACCAGTCCACCCTCCACTTT
TRBV20-1,-,many,TRBJ2-1,CSARIGSRGYNEQFF,TGCAGTGCTAGAATAGGCTCCCGGGGGTACAATGAGCAGTTCTTC
TRBV5-1,-,many,TRBJ1-4,CASSYGTDGREKLFF,TGCGCCAGCAGCTACGGGACCGACGGAAGGGAAAAACTGTTTTTT
TRBV20-1,-,many,TRBJ1-2,CSARDSGNGYTF,TGCAGTGCTAGAGATTCGGGGAATGGCTACACCTTC
TRBV12-3/TRBV12-4,TRBD1,many,TRBJ2-2,CASSWDRGAGELFF,TGTGCCAGCAGCTGGGACAGGGGGGCCGGGGAGCTGTTTTTT
TRBV20-1,-,once,TRBJ2-1,CSASASQYSFYNEQFF,TGCAGTGCTAGCGCTTCACAGTACAGCTTCTACAATGAGCAGTTCTTC
TRBV2,TRBD2,-,TRBJ2-1,CASSRSAGTGNEQFF,TGTGCCAGCAGCCGCTCAGCGGGGACGGGCAATGAGCAGTTCTTC
TRBV12-3/TRBV12-4,TRBD2,-,TRBJ2-1,CASSFGTSKYNEQFF,TGTGCCAGCAGTTTTGGGACTAGCAAATACAATGAGCAGTTCTTC
TRBV4-2,-,-,TRBJ2-7,CASSKTQGRERYF,TGTGCCAGCAGTAAAACACAGGGTCGCGAGCGGTACTTC
TRBV18,TRBD1,many,TRBJ1-4,CASSHTGDITVNEKLFF,TGTGCCAGCTCTCACACAGGGGACATTACGGTCAATGAAAAACTGTTTTTT
TRBV6-2/TRBV6-3,-,medium-sized,TRBJ1-3,CASGTQRQLGNTIYF,TGTGCCAGCGGAACTCAGAGGCAACTTGGAAACACCATATATTTT
TRBV28,TRBD1,medium-sized,TRBJ2-3,CASSLQGVTDTQYF,TGTGCCAGCAGTTTGCAGGGGGTCACAGATACGCAGTATTTT
TRBV5-6,-,-,TRBJ1-1,CASSQRQSPLSAEAFF,TGTGCCAGCAGCCAGCGACAGAGCCCTCTTAGCGCTGAAGCTTTCTTT
TRBV10-3,-,-,TRBJ1-2,CAISDGDTPYGYTF,TGTGCCATCAGTGACGGAGATACCCCCTATGGCTACACCTTC
TRBV20-1,-,many,TRBJ2-5,CSARDGGRQETQYF,TGCAGTGCTAGAGATGGGGGACGGCAAGAGACCCAGTACTTC
TRBV6-1,TRBD1,many,TRBJ1-6,CASRLPGQGGSPLHF,TGTGCCAGCAGGTTGCCGGGACAGGGAGGTTCACCCCTCCACTTT
TRBV4-1,TRBD2,many,TRBJ2-1,CASSQVTSGDNEQFF,TGCGCCAGCAGCCAAGTGACTAGCGGGGACAATGAGCAGTTCTTC
TRBV29-1,TRBD2,-,TRBJ2-7,CSATMRGAYYEQYF,TGCAGCGCAACAATGCGGGGGGCTTACTACGAGCAGTACTTC
TRBV12-3/TRBV12-4,-,many,TRBJ2-6,CASSLAGANVLTF,TGTGCCAGCAGTTTAGCTGGGGCCAACGTCCTGACTTTC
TRBV7-6,TRBD1,many,TRBJ2-2,CASSPGQGALTGELFF,TGTGCCAGCAGCCCTGGACAGGGGGCATTAACCGGGGAGCTGTTTTTT